The clone carrying this T cell receptor beta chain was found many times. Its antigen is not identified. This specimen belongs to a study of T cell clonality in common variable immunodeficiency. Study results and caveats: What drives increased CVID clonality needs T cell subpopulation sequencing. Fewer deletions and N-nucleotide insertions were reportedly seen in common variable immunodeficiency TCR beta sequences. Patient heterogeneity in the CVID cohort limited correlations between repertoire features and clinical complications.

Generated by immunoSEQ multiplex PCR, the TCRdb table keeps only in-frame clones and is missing some. The profile covers about 26,000 clones, none occurring a single time. Aged about 8 to 64 years, CVID subjects averaged about 42 years old. The sequenced material came from peripheral blood mononuclear cells. The clonotype was recovered from a human donor with common variable immunodeficiency.

This CDR3 reads CASSFGTAPVYEQFF. The sequenced part of the CDR3 DNA is TGTGCCAGCAGCTTCGGGACAGCTCCGGTCTATGAG. The V and J genes are TRBV7-3 and TRBJ2-1, with 7 bases aligning to TRBD1. The CDR3 is cut off 3 residues early in the read; its end comes from the germline J gene. CDR3 length: 15 residues. Germline-derived CDR1 and CDR2 are SGHTA and FQGTGA. J was trimmed by 8 bases and V by 3 bases; bases with no gene match: 10.